A selection of T cell receptor beta chains follows, all from one sample in a study of control samples from healthy donors and cancer patients. Using immunoSEQ multiplex PCR, the repertoire was profiled, and TCRdb retains in-frame clones only, with some absent. The sample includes 210,000 or so clones, approximately 90% of them seen just once. Sequenced sample: blood. The origin of the receptors is a man aged 30-40 years in good health. The CDR3 runs from the conserved cysteine through the conserved F or W. D genes are given only for firm matches. Only some rows state a clone size, as once, few, many or a class for expanded clones.

V: TRBV30
D: TRBD1
size: once
J: TRBJ1-5
CDR3: CAWSVTDRANQPQHF
DNA: TGTGCCTGGAGTGTTACTGACAGGGCCAATCAGCCCCAGCATTTT

V: TRBV10-2
D: .
size: .
J: TRBJ1-4
CDR3: CASRPSGTTNEKLFF
DNA: TGCGCCAGCAGGCCTTCCGGGACAACTAATGAAAAACTGTTTTTT

V: TRBV30
D: TRBD2
size: .
J: TRBJ2-1
CDR3: CAKNAPRSGGNNEQFF
DNA: TGTGCCAAAAACGCCCCCCGGAGCGGGGGGAACAATGAGCAGTTCTTC

V: TRBV19
D: TRBD1
size: .
J: TRBJ2-1
CDR3: CASSIQGAGINKQFF
DNA: TGTGCCAGTAGTATACAGGGGGCTGGTATCAATAAGCAGTTCTTC

V: TRBV27
D: TRBD1
size: .
J: TRBJ2-1
CDR3: CASSLPHRGQGGNEQFF
DNA: TGTGCCAGCAGTTTACCGCACAGGGGGCAGGGTGGGAATGAGCAGTTCTTC

V: TRBV6-6
D: TRBD2
size: .
J: TRBJ2-1
CDR3: CASSYSPGGRDEQFF
DNA: TGTGCCAGCAGTTACTCACCGGGGGGGCGGGATGAGCAGTTCTTC

V: TRBV18
D: .
size: .
J: TRBJ2-3
CDR3: CASSLRRTDTQYF
DNA: TGTGCCAGCTCACTACGCAGGACAGATACGCAGTATTTT

V: TRBV5-1
D: .
size: .
J: TRBJ2-5
CDR3: CASSTVLRETQYF
DNA: TGCGCCAGCAGCACAGTACTGAGAGAGACCCAGTACTTC

V: TRBV4-1
D: TRBD2
size: .
J: TRBJ2-1
CDR3: CASSQDLAGGYNEQFF
DNA: TGCGCCAGCAGCCAAGATCTAGCGGGGGGGTACAATGAGCAGTTCTTC

V: TRBV12-3/TRBV12-4
D: .
size: .
J: TRBJ1-5
CDR3: CASSFGGQPQHF
DNA: TGTGCCAGCAGTTTCGGAGGACAGCCCCAGCATTTT